This T cell receptor (beta chain) originates from a study of ipilimumab plus nivolumab after autologous stem cell transplantation. Overall study context: A median of about eight nivolumab and 5 ipilimumab doses were given. The DLBCL cohort had primary refractory and relapsed disease, with 18-month progression-free survival of roughly 85% and 28%. Study results and caveats: Authors suggest TCR repertoire, Treg phenotype and gut microbiota support further study.

Clones were read by immunoSEQ multiplex PCR, and TCRdb kept only the in-frame ones, dropping some. The sample has 17,000 or so clones, 65% to 85% seen once. This CDR3 region has 14 residues. Between the trimmed V and J ends, which lost 7 bases and 1 base, there was a span of 13 bases. Germline V gene lookup returns CDR1 MNHNS and CDR2 SASEGT. In the case of this clone: Its antigen is still unknown.

Checkpoint therapy with ipilimumab 1 mg/kg began 14 to 28 days after transplant. Source: PBMCs, taken in a trial of ipilimumab plus nivolumab as post-transplant consolidation. This sequence joins TRBV6-1 and TRBJ1-1; D remains unclear. The receptor was isolated from a male donor with diffuse large B-cell lymphoma. The CDR3 loop reads CASNPTNWNTEAFF. In nucleotides, the CDR3 is TGTGCCAGCAACCCGACAAATTGGAACACTGAAGCTTTCTTT.